A single sample gave rise to the 7 T cell receptor beta chains below, sequenced in a study of blood T cell repertoires in COVID-19 (dated by TCRdb to 2019 to 2021). The library was produced with the immunoSEQ multiplex PCR assay. Here the immuneACCESS table is served through TCRdb, limited to in-frame sequences with V and J called. Missing clones are a known gap in these copies; in checked studies unresolved V genes cover under half, and the rest lacks a known reason. For this sample there are approximately 150,000 clones; about 80% appear just once. Of the sample, around 17% is held by the ten largest clones. Source material: peripheral blood. Receptors originate from a man in his fifties or sixties with acute or convalescent COVID-19.

The chain uses TRBV18 and TRBJ2-2; the match to TRBD2 covers 9 bases. Trimming cost V 2 bases and J 4 bases; bases outside gene matches: 2. This CDR3 region has 15 residues. The germline V gene has CDR1 KGHSH and CDR2 LQKENI. The CDR3 is CASSPLLAGTGELFF. The CDR3 DNA follows: TGTGCCAGCTCACCATTACTAGCGGGCACCGGGGAGCTGTTTTTT.

This chain uses TRBV28 with TRBJ2-3; maybe TRBD2 (7 bases). V was trimmed by 2 bases and J by 2 bases, leaving 17 bases between them. The CDR3 consists of 17 residues. In germline, CDR1 is MDHEN, CDR2 SYDVKM. CDR3 in DNA: TGTGCCAGCAGTTTAGGGGGCTTGGGGGGGACCACAGATACGCAGTATTTT. This sequence encodes CASSLGGLGGTTDTQYF. Using reference TRBV28 and TRBJ2-3 for the parts outside the CDR3, the full variable domain is DVKVTQSSRYLVKRTGEKVFLECVQDMDHENMFWYRQDPGLGLRLIYFSYDVKMKEKGDIPEGYSVSREKKERFSLILESASTNQTSMYLCASSLGGLGGTTDTQYFGPGTRLTVL.

The chain combines TRBV13 with TRBJ1-1, with TRBD1 as a possible D gene (5 bases). Germline CDR1 is PRHDT and CDR2 is FYEKMQ (reference sequence). V lost 3 bases and J lost 0, with 14 bases in between. This CDR3 has 16 residues. In nucleotides, the CDR3 is TGTGCCAGCAGCTTGAGAGCGAGGACATTGAACACTGAAGCTTTCTTT. Translation gives CASSLRARTLNTEAFF.

The chain has TRBV10-1 and TRBJ1-5; possibly TRBD1 for D (5 bases). The CDR3 sequence is 15 residues long. Trimming cost V 3 bases and J 7 bases, with 16 bases left between them. CDR1 and CDR2 (germline): WNHNN, SYGVQD (reference sequence). CDR3 sequence (DNA): TGCGCCAGCAGTGACCGCGGGGCAGGGAAGCAGCCCCAGCATTTT. This sequence encodes CASSDRGAGKQPQHF.

The V and J genes are TRBV3-1 (or the pseudogene TRBV3-2) and TRBJ1-1; possibly TRBD1 for D (5 bases). Trimming left V 1 base short and J 3 bases short, with 9 bases between. Germline CDR1 is LGHDT and CDR2 is YNNKEL (reference sequence). CDR3 size: 14 residues. CDR3 nucleotides: TGTGCCAGCAGCCAAGGGGGGGGAGACACTGAAGCTTTCTTT. It yields the protein CASSQGGGDTEAFF.

This sequence joins TRBV18 and TRBJ2-5, with 9 bases lining up with TRBD1. Germline assignment: CDR1 KGHSH and CDR2 LQKENI. The CDR3 contains 14 residues. Losses at the gene ends were 1 base for V and 6 bases for J; bases not matched to a gene: 3. The CDR3 sequence: CASSPRQGGQTQYF. In nucleotides, the CDR3 is TGTGCCAGCTCACCACGACAGGGGGGTCAGACCCAGTACTTC.

The chain combines TRBV5-1 with TRBJ2-3; 10 bases align to TRBD1. The CDR3 runs 13 residues. Per the germline V gene, CDR1 is SGHRS and CDR2 is YFSETQ. J was trimmed by 6 bases and V by 4 bases; bases with no gene match: 2. CDR3 sequence reads: CASSQDRGDTQYF. Written as DNA, the CDR3 is TGCGCCAGCAGCCAGGACAGGGGGGATACGCAGTATTTT.